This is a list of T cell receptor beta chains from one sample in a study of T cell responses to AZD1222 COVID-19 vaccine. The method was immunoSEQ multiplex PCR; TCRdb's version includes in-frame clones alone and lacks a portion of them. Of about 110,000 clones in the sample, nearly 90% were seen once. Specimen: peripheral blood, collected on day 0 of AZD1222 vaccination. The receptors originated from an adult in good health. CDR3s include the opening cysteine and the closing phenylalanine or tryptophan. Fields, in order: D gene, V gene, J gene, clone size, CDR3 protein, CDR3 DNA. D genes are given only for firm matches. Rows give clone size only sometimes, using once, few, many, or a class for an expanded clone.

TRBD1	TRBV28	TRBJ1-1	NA	CASTAGQVEAFF	TGTGCCAGCACCGCAGGACAGGTTGAAGCTTTCTTT
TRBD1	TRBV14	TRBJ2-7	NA	CASSARQGRGREQYF	TGTGCCAGCAGCGCTCGACAGGGGAGAGGGCGCGAGCAGTACTTC
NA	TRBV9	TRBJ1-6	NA	CASSSPRGAGSPLHF	TGTGCCAGCAGCTCTCCGAGGGGGGCGGGATCACCCCTCCACTTT
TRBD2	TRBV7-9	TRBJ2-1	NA	CASSLAGTSGGIGQFF	TGTGCCAGCAGCTTGGCGGGGACTAGCGGGGGGATAGGGCAGTTCTTC
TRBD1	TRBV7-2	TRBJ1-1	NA	CASSFQGADGTEAFF	TGTGCCAGCAGCTTCCAGGGGGCAGATGGGACTGAAGCTTTCTTT
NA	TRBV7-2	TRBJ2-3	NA	CASSLANPGTDTQYF	TGTGCCAGCAGCTTAGCGAATCCCGGCACAGATACGCAGTATTTT
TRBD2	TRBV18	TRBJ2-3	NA	CASSPSSGSTDTQYF	TGTGCCAGCTCACCATCTAGCGGTAGCACAGATACGCAGTATTTT
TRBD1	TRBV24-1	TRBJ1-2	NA	CATSDAGTGYGYTF	TGTGCCACCAGTGATGCCGGGACAGGCTATGGCTACACCTTC
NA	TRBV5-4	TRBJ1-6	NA	CASNRDPNSPLHF	TGTGCCAGCAACCGGGATCCTAATTCACCCCTCCACTTT
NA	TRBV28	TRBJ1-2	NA	CATARYGYTF	TGTGCAACAGCGCGCTATGGCTACACCTTC
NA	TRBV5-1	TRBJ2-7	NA	CASSSSSYEQYF	TGCGCCAGCAGCTCCAGCTCCTACGAGCAGTACTTC
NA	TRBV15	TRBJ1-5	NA	CATSRGGLFSNQPQHF	TGTGCCACCAGCAGAGGGGGCCTTTTCTCCAATCAGCCCCAGCATTTT
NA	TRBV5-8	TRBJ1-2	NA	CASSLVGTFYGYTF	TGTGCCAGCAGCTTGGTGGGGACCTTCTATGGCTACACCTTC
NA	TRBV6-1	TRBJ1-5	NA	CASSEAGTNSNQPQHF	TGTGCCAGCAGTGAAGCGGGGACGAATAGCAATCAGCCCCAGCATTTT
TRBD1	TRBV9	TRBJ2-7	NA	CASSSHPNRGLGEQYF	TGTGCCAGCAGCTCCCATCCGAACAGGGGGCTAGGCGAGCAGTACTTC
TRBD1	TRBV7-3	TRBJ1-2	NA	CASSPGTGGNYGYTF	TGTGCCAGCAGCCCTGGGACAGGGGGGAACTATGGCTACACCTTC
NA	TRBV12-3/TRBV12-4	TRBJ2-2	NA	CASSLHSTGELFF	TGTGCCAGCAGTTTACACAGCACCGGGGAGCTGTTTTTT
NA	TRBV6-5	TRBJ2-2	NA	CASSYARHPTGELFF	TGTGCCAGCAGTTATGCCAGACATCCTACCGGGGAGCTGTTTTTT
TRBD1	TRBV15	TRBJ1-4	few	CATSIRDRGRSNEKLFF	TGTGCCACCAGCATCCGGGACAGGGGACGGTCTAATGAAAAACTGTTTTTT
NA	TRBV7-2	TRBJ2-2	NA	CASSFLRELFF	TGTGCCAGCAGCTTCCTCCGGGAGCTGTTTTTT
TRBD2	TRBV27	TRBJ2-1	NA	CASNPTGLVAGEQFF	TGTGCCAGCAACCCAACGGGACTAGTGGCGGGTGAGCAGTTCTTC
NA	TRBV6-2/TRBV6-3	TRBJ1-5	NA	CASSYQGLSNQPQHF	TGTGCCAGCAGTTACCAGGGGTTGAGCAATCAGCCCCAGCATTTT
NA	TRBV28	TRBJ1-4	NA	CAGGQGGLNEKLFF	TGTGCGGGCGGGCAGGGAGGCCTTAATGAAAAACTGTTTTTT
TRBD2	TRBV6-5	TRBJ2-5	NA	CASSLLAGGETQYF	TGTGCCAGCAGTTTACTAGCGGGGGGGGAGACCCAGTACTTC
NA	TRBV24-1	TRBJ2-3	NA	CATSDFGETSSDTQYF	TGTGCCACCAGTGATTTTGGGGAAACTAGCTCAGATACGCAGTATTTT
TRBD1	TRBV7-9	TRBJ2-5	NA	CASSETGGRETQYF	TGTGCCAGCAGCGAAACAGGGGGAAGAGAGACCCAGTACTTC
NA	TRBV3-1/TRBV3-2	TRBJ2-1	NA	CASSQERYGLRHEQFF	TGTGCCAGCAGCCAAGAGCGGTACGGCCTTCGGCATGAGCAGTTCTTC
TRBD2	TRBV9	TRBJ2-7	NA	CASSVTSGSNEQYF	TGTGCCAGCAGCGTAACTAGCGGGAGCAACGAGCAGTACTTC
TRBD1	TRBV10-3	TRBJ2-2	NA	CAIRPGTGSTGELFF	TGTGCCATCAGACCCGGGACAGGGTCCACCGGGGAGCTGTTTTTT
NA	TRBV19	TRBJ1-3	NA	CASSTVSGNTIYF	TGTGCCAGTAGTACAGTCTCTGGAAACACCATATATTTT
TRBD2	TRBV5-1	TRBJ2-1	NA	CASSLGRRLAGGRYNEQFF	TGCGCCAGCAGCTTGGGACGAAGGCTAGCGGGTGGGCGCTACAATGAGCAGTTCTTC
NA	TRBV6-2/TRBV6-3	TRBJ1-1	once	CASSWSKATEAFF	TGTGCCAGCAGTTGGTCGAAGGCCACTGAAGCTTTCTTT
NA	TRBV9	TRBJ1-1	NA	CASSVSLSENTEAFF	TGTGCCAGCAGCGTATCGTTGTCAGAGAACACTGAAGCTTTCTTT
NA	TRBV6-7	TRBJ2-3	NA	CRDTRGTDTQYF	TGTCGGGACACCCGAGGGACAGATACGCAGTATTTT
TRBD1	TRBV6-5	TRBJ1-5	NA	CASSQDRNNQPQHF	TGTGCCAGCAGCCAGGACAGGAACAATCAGCCCCAGCATTTT
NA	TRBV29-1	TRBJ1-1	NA	CSVEKERQGNTEAFF	TGCAGCGTTGAAAAGGAGCGCCAGGGGAACACTGAAGCTTTCTTT
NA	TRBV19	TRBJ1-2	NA	CASQWQFHGYTF	TGTGCCTCTCAGTGGCAGTTCCATGGCTACACCTTC
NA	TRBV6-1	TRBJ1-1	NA	CASSEAGPNTEAFF	TGTGCCAGCAGTGAAGCGGGGCCGAACACTGAAGCTTTCTTT
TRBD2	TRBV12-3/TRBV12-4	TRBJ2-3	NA	CATSHGGTDTQYF	TGTGCCACCTCTCACGGGGGGACAGATACGCAGTATTTT
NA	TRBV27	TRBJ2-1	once	CASSFGTTRSSYNEQFF	TGTGCCAGCAGTTTCGGGACAACGAGGAGCTCCTACAATGAGCAGTTCTTC
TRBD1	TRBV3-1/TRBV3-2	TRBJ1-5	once	CASSLSRGQGNQPQHF	TGTGCCAGCAGCCTCTCGAGGGGACAGGGCAATCAGCCCCAGCATTTT
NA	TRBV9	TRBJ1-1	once	CASSVLGPPDTEAFF	TGTGCCAGCAGCGTATTAGGGCCCCCCGACACTGAAGCTTTCTTT
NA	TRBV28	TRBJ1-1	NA	CATDGANTEAFF	TGTGCCACTGATGGGGCTAACACTGAAGCTTTCTTT
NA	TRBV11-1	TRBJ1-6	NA	CASSSDARGNSPLHF	TGTGCCAGCAGCTCGGACGCCAGGGGTAATTCACCCCTCCACTTT
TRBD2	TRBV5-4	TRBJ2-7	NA	CASSLTSGYEQYF	TGTGCCAGCAGCTTGACTAGCGGGTACGAGCAGTACTTC
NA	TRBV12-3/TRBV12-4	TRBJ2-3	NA	CATLRGADTQYF	TGTGCCACCCTCCGTGGGGCAGATACGCAGTATTTT
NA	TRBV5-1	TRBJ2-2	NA	CASSLGQIPTTGELFF	TGCGCCAGCAGCTTGGGACAGATCCCGACGACCGGGGAGCTGTTTTTT
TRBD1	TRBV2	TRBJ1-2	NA	CASSLQGGNYGYTF	TGTGCCAGCTCTCTACAGGGGGGCAACTATGGCTACACCTTC
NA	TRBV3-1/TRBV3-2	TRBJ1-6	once	CASSQIRGTPLHF	TGTGCCAGCAGCCAGATCCGAGGGACACCCCTCCACTTT
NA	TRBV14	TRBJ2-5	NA	CASSQDFGTAGAGTQYF	TGTGCCAGCAGCCAAGACTTCGGGACCGCGGGCGCCGGGACCCAGTACTTC
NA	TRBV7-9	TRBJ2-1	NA	CASSRRQINEQFF	TGTGCCAGCAGCCGTAGACAGATCAATGAGCAGTTCTTC
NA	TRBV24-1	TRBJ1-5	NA	CATSVGFSNQPQHF	TGTGCCACCAGTGTCGGGTTTAGCAATCAGCCCCAGCATTTT
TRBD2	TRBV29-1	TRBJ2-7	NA	CSVRRGAYEQYF	TGCAGCGTAAGGCGGGGGGCCTACGAGCAGTACTTC
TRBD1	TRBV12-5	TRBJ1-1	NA	CASGSQDRGKAEAFF	TGTGCTAGTGGTAGCCAGGACAGGGGGAAGGCTGAAGCTTTCTTT
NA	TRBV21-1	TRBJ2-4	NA	CASSTWKDRSTPWYF	TGTGCCAGCAGCACGTGGAAGGACAGGTCCACACCGTGGTACTTC